Listed below are T cell receptor beta chains from one sample, sequenced in a study of T cells in Graves' hyperthyroidism and ophthalmopathy. TCRdb reprocessed the multiplex PCR reads via MiXCR and lists one record per CDR3 protein. The data hold around 720,000 distinct CDR3 sequences, with 35% observed a single time. The sequencing sample was made of blood. Receptors originate from a middle-aged woman with Graves' hyperthyroidism. Both conserved end residues are part of each CDR3. A D gene is named only where the DNA matches it firmly. The size field is filled for only some rows; it gives once, few, many or a size class.

NA | TRBJ1-5 | TRBV2 | NA | CASSENIGSWEPQHF | TGTGCCAGCAGTGAAAACATTGGGTCCTGGGAGCCCCAGCATTTT
NA | TRBJ2-6 | TRBV10-3 | NA | CAISGNLGAAGANVLTF | TGTGCCATCAGTGGTAACCTGGGCGCCGCTGGGGCCAACGTCCTGACCTTC
NA | TRBJ1-1 | TRBV14 | NA | CASSQAWAGIGTEAFF | TGTGCCAGCAGCCAAGCCTGGGCAGGGATTGGCACTGAAGCTTTCTTT
NA | TRBJ1-4 | TRBV7-2 | NA | CASSPQGSAGRSGEKLFF | TGTGCCAGCAGCCCGCAAGGGAGCGCTGGACGGTCTGGGGAAAAACTGTTTTTT
few | TRBJ1-5 | TRBV15 | NA | CATSREGRKQYSNQPQHF | TGTGCCACCAGCCGCGAAGGGAGGAAGCAATATAGCAATCAGCCCCAGCATTTT
many | TRBJ1-1 | TRBV29-1 | NA | CSVPDKNTEAFF | TGCAGCGTCCCTGACAAGAACACTGAAGCTTTCTTT
many | TRBJ1-5 | TRBV10-3 | NA | CAIMGSAPPQHF | TGTGCCATCATGGGTAGCGCCCCGCCCCAGCATTTT
few | TRBJ1-5 | TRBV12-5 | NA | CASGSGGWSNQPQHF | TGTGCTAGTGGAAGCGGGGGTTGGAGCAATCAGCCCCAGCATTTT
NA | TRBJ1-1 | TRBV9 | NA | CASSVVGGQEAFF | TGTGCCAGCAGTGTCGTTGGGGGGCAAGAAGCTTTCTTT
many | TRBJ1-5 | TRBV7-9 | NA | CASSLGRDSNQPQHF | TGTGCCAGCAGCCTCGGGAGAGATAGCAATCAGCCCCAGCATTTT
many | TRBJ1-1 | TRBV2 | NA | CASLRPKETANTEAFF | TGTGCCAGCCTAAGGCCGAAGGAGACAGCGAACACTGAAGCTTTCTTT
NA | TRBJ1-1 | TRBV12-3/TRBV12-4 | NA | CASSYEIGNTEAFF | TGTGCCAGCAGTTATGAGATAGGAAACACTGAAGCTTTCTTT
many | TRBJ1-1 | TRBV29-1 | NA | CSVVRVTTEAFF | TGCAGCGTTGTTCGGGTAACGACTGAAGCTTTCTTT
NA | TRBJ1-2 | TRBV12-5 | NA | CASGRGGPSYTF | TGTGCTAGTGGCCGCGGGGGGCCCAGCTACACCTTC
once | TRBJ2-5 | TRBV20-1 | TRBD2 | CSASTTTSGGGSETQYF | TGCAGTGCTAGCACTACGACTAGCGGGGGGGGCTCAGAGACCCAGTACTTC
NA | TRBJ2-7 | TRBV12-3/TRBV12-4 | NA | CASSLSGGGYEQYF | TGTGCCAGCAGTTTATCTGGCGGAGGTTACGAGCAGTACTTC
NA | TRBJ2-7 | TRBV6-6 | NA | CASRAWGSSYEQYF | TGTGCCAGCCGTGCCTGGGGCTCCTCCTACGAGCAGTACTTC
many | TRBJ1-5 | TRBV19 | TRBD1 | CASSNDRGSNQPQHF | TGTGCCAGTAGTAACGACAGGGGTAGCAATCAGCCCCAGCATTTT
NA | TRBJ1-5 | TRBV10-2 | NA | CASSEATAKSVYSNQAQHF | TGCGCCAGCAGTGAGGCGACAGCTAAGAGTGTATATAGCAATCAGGCCCAGCATTTT
many | TRBJ2-7 | TRBV9 | NA | CASSVAVISYEQYF | TGTGCCAGCAGCGTAGCAGTGATCTCCTACGAGCAGTACTTC
once | TRBJ1-1 | TRBV11-2 | NA | CASSPRQVGGNTEAFF | TGTGCCAGCAGCCCCCGACAGGTTGGGGGGAACACTGAAGCTTTCTTT
NA | TRBJ1-5 | TRBV20-1 | NA | CSARDRGQLNQPQHF | TGCAGTGCTAGAGATCGGGGGCAACTTAATCAGCCCCAGCATTTT
NA | TRBJ1-6 | TRBV7-2 | NA | CASSGRYNSPLHF | TGTGCCAGCAGCGGGAGATATAATTCACCCCTCCACTTT
NA | TRBJ2-1 | TRBV19 | NA | CASSLILGAYNEQFF | TGTGCCAGTAGCCTGATCCTGGGGGCCTACAATGAGCAGTTCTTC
NA | TRBJ1-5 | TRBV3-1 | NA | CASSQDLVGQPQHF | TGTGCCAGCAGCCAAGATCTCGTAGGCCAGCCCCAGCATTTT
NA | TRBJ2-7 | TRBV2 | TRBD1 | CASSAGTGVHEQYF | TGTGCCAGCAGCGCCGGGACAGGGGTCCACGAGCAGTACTTC
NA | TRBJ2-3 | TRBV24-1 | TRBD1 | CATSEQGVRTDTQYF | TGTGCCACCAGTGAACAGGGGGTTCGAACAGATACGCAGTATTTT
many | TRBJ2-7 | TRBV10-3 | NA | CAIRPTQERTYEQYF | TGTGCCATCAGACCGACCCAAGAAAGGACCTACGAGCAGTACTTC
NA | TRBJ1-2 | TRBV7-9 | TRBD1 | CASTGTGGGNYGYTF | TGTGCCAGCACTGGGACAGGGGGCGGTAACTATGGCTACACCTTC
many | TRBJ1-3 | TRBV29-1 | NA | CSAVDRPSGNTIYF | TGCAGCGCTGTTGACAGGCCCTCTGGAAACACCATATATTTT
once | TRBJ2-2 | TRBV6-5 | TRBD2 | CASSQTSGRSRTGELFF | TGTGCCAGCAGTCAGACTAGCGGGAGATCACGCACCGGGGAGCTGTTTTTT
many | TRBJ1-6 | TRBV20-1 | NA | CSAPPGLGNSPLHF | TGCAGTGCTCCGCCGGGACTGGGGAATTCACCCCTCCACTTT
few | TRBJ1-6 | TRBV6-6 | TRBD1 | CASSGRTGQSSPLHF | TGTGCCAGCAGTGGACGGACAGGGCAATCGTCACCCCTCCACTTT
NA | TRBJ1-5 | TRBV7-2 | NA | CPSSLEQNQPQHF | TGTCCCAGCAGCTTAGAACAGAATCAGCCCCAGCATTTT
many | TRBJ1-3 | TRBV2 | NA | CASRAQGDTIYF | TGTGCCAGCAGAGCACAGGGAGACACCATATATTTT
many | TRBJ1-2 | TRBV15 | NA | CATSTRTAYGYTF | TGTGCCACCAGCACCCGGACAGCCTATGGCTACACCTTC
many | TRBJ2-5 | TRBV20-1 | NA | CSARGRVGGETQYF | TGCAGTGCTAGGGGCCGTGTTGGAGGGGAGACCCAGTACTTC
many | TRBJ2-5 | TRBV7-9 | NA | CASTDGGGGAETQYF | TGTGCCAGCACCGATGGGGGCGGGGGTGCGGAGACCCAGTACTTC
few | TRBJ2-2 | TRBV10-3 | NA | CASLGWSGELFF | TGTGCCAGCCTTGGTTGGTCCGGGGAGCTGTTTTTT
many | TRBJ1-2 | TRBV5-4 | TRBD1 | CASSLAQGANYGYTF | TGTGCCAGCAGCTTGGCACAGGGGGCTAACTATGGCTACACCTTC
many | TRBJ1-5 | TRBV27 | NA | CASSLQDSNQPQHF | TGTGCCAGCAGCTTACAGGATAGCAATCAGCCCCAGCATTTT
NA | TRBJ2-5 | TRBV28 | TRBD2 | CASSFHGGSETQYF | TGTGCCAGCAGTTTTCACGGGGGGTCAGAGACCCAGTACTTC
NA | TRBJ2-6 | TRBV25-1 | TRBD1 | CASSSPGGAGANVLTF | TGTGCCAGCAGTTCGCCAGGGGGCGCTGGGGCCAACGTCCTGACTTTC
many | TRBJ2-5 | TRBV20-1 | NA | CSAKEGLAETQYF | TGCAGTGCCAAGGAGGGACTCGCGGAGACCCAGTACTTC
few | TRBJ1-1 | TRBV16 | NA | CASTQGEAFF | TGTGCCAGCACCCAGGGTGAAGCTTTCTTT
many | TRBJ2-2 | TRBV10-2 | NA | CASRQTVNTGELFF | TGCGCCAGCAGACAAACAGTGAACACCGGGGAGCTGTTTTTT